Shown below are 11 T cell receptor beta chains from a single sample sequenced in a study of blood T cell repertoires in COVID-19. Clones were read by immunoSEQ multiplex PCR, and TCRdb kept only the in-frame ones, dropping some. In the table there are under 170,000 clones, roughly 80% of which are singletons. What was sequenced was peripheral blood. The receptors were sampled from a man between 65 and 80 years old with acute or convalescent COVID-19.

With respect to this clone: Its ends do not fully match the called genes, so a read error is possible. CDR3 nucleotides: TGCAGCGTTGAAGATCGCGGCGGGAGGGCCACAAACATTCAGTACTTC. Amino acid sequence: CSVEDRGGRATNIQYF. This rearrangement joins TRBV29-1 to TRBJ2-4; TRBD2 agrees at 9 bases. In germline, CDR1 is SQVTM, CDR2 ANQGSEA. The CDR3 has 16 amino acids.

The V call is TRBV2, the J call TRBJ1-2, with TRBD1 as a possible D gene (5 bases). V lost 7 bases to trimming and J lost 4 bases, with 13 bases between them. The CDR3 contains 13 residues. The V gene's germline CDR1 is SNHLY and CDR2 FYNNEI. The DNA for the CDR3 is TGTGCCAGCACCCCGACACAGGCCTATGGCTACACCTTC. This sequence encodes CASTPTQAYGYTF.

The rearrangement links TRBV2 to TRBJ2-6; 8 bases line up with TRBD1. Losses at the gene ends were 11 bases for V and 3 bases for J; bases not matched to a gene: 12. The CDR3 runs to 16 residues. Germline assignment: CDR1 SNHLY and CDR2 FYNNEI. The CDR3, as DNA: TGTGCCCGATCCCGGACAGGGAACAGTGGGGCCAACGTCCTGACTTTC. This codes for CARSRTGNSGANVLTF.

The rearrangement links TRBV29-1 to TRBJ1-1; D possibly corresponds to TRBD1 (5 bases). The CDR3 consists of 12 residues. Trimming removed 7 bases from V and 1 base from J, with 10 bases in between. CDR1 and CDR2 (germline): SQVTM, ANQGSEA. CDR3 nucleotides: TGCAGCGGGCAGACAGCGAACACTGAAGCTTTCTTT. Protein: CSGQTANTEAFF.

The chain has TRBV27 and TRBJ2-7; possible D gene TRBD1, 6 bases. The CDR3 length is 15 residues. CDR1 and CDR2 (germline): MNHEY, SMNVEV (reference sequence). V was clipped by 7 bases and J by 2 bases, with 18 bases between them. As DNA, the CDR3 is TGTGCCAGCACCCTTCCCGGGACACCAACCTACGAGCAGTACTTC. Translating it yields CASTLPGTPTYEQYF.

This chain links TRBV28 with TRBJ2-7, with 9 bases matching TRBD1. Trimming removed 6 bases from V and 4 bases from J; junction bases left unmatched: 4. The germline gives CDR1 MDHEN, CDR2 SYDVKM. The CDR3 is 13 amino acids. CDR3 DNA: TGTGCCAGCAGCCCGGGGACAGGGTACGAGCAGTACTTC. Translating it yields CASSPGTGYEQYF.

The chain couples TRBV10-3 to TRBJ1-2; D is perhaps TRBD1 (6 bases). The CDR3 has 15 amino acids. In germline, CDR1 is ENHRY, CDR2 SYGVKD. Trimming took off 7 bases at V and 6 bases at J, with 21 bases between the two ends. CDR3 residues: CAITPTLGGANGYTF. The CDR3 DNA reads TGTGCCATCACCCCAACCCTGGGGGGGGCCAATGGCTACACCTTC.

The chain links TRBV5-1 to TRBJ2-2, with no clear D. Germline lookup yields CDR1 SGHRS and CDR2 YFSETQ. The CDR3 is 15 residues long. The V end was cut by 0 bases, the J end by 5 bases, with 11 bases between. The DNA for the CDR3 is TGCGCCAGCAGCTTGGACCCTACGCGGACCGGGGAGCTGTTTTTT. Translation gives CASSLDPTRTGELFF.

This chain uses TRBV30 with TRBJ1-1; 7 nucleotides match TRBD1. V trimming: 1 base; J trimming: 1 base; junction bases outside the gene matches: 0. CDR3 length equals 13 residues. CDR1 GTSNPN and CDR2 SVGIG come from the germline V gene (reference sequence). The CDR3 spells CAWSDRGNTEAFF. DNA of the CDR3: TGTGCCTGGAGTGACAGGGGGAACACTGAAGCTTTCTTT.

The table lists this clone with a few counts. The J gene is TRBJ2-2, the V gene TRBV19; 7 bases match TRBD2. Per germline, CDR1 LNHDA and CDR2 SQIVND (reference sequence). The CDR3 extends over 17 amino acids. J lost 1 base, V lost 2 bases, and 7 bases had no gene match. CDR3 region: CASSINRWEGNTGELFF. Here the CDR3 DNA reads TGTGCCAGTAGTATAAATAGGTGGGAGGGGAACACCGGGGAGCTGTTTTTT.

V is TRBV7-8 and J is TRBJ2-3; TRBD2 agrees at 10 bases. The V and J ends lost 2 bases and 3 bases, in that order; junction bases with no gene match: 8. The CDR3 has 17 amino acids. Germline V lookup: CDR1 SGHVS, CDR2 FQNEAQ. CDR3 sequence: CASSLPTSGAVTDTQYF. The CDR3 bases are TGTGCCAGCAGCTTACCTACTAGCGGGGCTGTAACAGATACGCAGTATTTT.